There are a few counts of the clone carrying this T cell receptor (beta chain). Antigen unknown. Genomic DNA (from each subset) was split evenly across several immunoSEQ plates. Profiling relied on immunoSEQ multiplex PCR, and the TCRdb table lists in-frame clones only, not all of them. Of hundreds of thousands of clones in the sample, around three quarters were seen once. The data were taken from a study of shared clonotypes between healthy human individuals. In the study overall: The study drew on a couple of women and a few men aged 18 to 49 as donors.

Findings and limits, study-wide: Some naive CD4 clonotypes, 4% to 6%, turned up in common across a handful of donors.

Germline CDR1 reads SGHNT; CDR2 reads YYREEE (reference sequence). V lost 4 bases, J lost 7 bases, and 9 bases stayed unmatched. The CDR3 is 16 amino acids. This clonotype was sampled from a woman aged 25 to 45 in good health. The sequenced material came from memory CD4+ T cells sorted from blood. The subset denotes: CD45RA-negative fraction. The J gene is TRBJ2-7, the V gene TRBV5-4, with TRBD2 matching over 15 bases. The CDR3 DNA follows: TGTGCCAGCAGCAGGACTAGCGGGAGGGCATCGGGGGAGCAGTACTTC. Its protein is CASSRTSGRASGEQYF.